These 22 T cell receptor beta chains were all obtained from the same sample, sequenced in a study of T-cell memory formation after mild COVID-19. TCRdb re-analysed the 5' RACE reads in MiXCR, keeping a single row per CDR3 protein. Of hundreds of thousands of distinct CDR3 sequences listed, 20% to 30% were seen once; the top ten hold 12%. Sequenced material: PBMCs or a T cell subset sorted from them (not recorded which). The source is an adult woman who had mild COVID-19 (a few samples of this study predate the infection). Cell type and time point are not known.

The V gene is TRBV18, the J gene TRBJ1-1; D is perhaps TRBD1 (5 bases). The V gene's germline CDR1 is KGHSH and CDR2 LQKENI. The CDR3 totals 15 residues. V dropped 5 bases and J dropped 5 bases, with 18 bases sitting between them. The CDR3 spells CASSFSRGGTTEAFF. CDR3 sequence (DNA): TGTGCCAGCTCATTCAGCCGGGGGGGAACAACTGAAGCTTTCTTT.

The rearrangement links TRBV7-2 to TRBJ2-3; D remains unclear. This CDR3 is 14 amino acids long. Trimming stripped 4 bases from V and 0 bases from J, with 8 bases between. Germline V gives CDR1 SGHTA, CDR2 FQGNSA. CDR3 in amino acids: CASSWSDSTDTQYF. CDR3 sequence (DNA): TGTGCCAGCAGCTGGTCAGATAGCACAGATACGCAGTATTTT. The whole variable domain, remainder taken from reference TRBV7-2 and TRBJ2-3, is GAGVSQSPSNKVTEKGKDVELRCDPISGHTALYWYRQSLGQGLEFLIYFQGNSAPDKSGLPSDRFSAERTGGSVSTLTIQRTQQEDSAVYLCASSWSDSTDTQYFGPGTRLTVL.

This clonotype occurred a few times. An end of the junction differs from the germline gene, which may be a read error. The CDR3 sequence: CASSRRPFSTDTQYF. The CDR3 DNA is TGTGCTAGCAGCCGCAGGCCCTTTAGCACAGATACGCAGTATTTT. This chain uses TRBV7-7 with TRBJ2-3; unclear D gene. CDR1 SSHAT and CDR2 FNYEAQ come from the germline V gene (reference sequence). The CDR3 is 15 amino acids.

The rearrangement uses TRBV11-1 and TRBJ2-2; possible D gene TRBD1, 5 bases. This CDR3 region has 16 residues. Per germline, CDR1 SGHAT and CDR2 FQDESV (reference sequence). V lost 5 bases and J lost 4, with 17 bases in between. CDR3 sequence: CASSPEGWGSTGELFF. The CDR3 DNA reads TGTGCCAGCAGCCCAGAAGGCTGGGGCTCCACCGGGGAGCTGTTTTTT.

The chain recombines TRBV25-1 with TRBJ1-2, with TRBD1 matching over 7 bases. CDR3 length equals 15 residues. J was trimmed by 3 bases and V by 4 bases; bases with no gene match: 8. Germline loops: CDR1 MGHDK, CDR2 SYGVNS. The CDR3 region has the DNA TGTGCCAGCAGTGCGTTCGAAGGGGGCTACTATGGCTACACCTTC. Translated: CASSAFEGGYYGYTF.

The chain carries TRBV25-1 and TRBJ1-5; the D gene is possibly TRBD1 (5 bases). V lost 4 bases and J lost 7, with 14 bases in between. This CDR3 spans 14 amino acids. Germline CDR1 reads MGHDK; CDR2 reads SYGVNS. The CDR3 here is CASSARGGRQPQHF. CDR3 DNA: TGTGCCAGCAGTGCCCGGGGCGGTCGCCAGCCCCAGCATTTT.

This clonotype was found a few times. The DNA of the CDR3 is TGTGCCAGCAGCGTAGCGTCGAGATATGGCTACACCTTC. Its protein product is CASSVASRYGYTF. The gene calls are TRBV9 and TRBJ1-2; D remains unclear. Trimming removed 0 bases at V and 5 bases at J, with 8 bases between. Germline V gene lookup returns CDR1 SGDLS and CDR2 YYNGEE. CDR3 size: 13 residues. Supplemented by reference TRBV9 and TRBJ1-2, the full variable domain reads DSGVTQTPKHLITATGQRVTLRCSPRSGDLSVYWYQQSLDQGLQFLIQYYNGEERAKGNILERFSAQQFPDLHSELNLSSLELGDSALYFCASSVASRYGYTFGSGTRLTVV.

This clonotype was detected a few times. The CDR3 sequence is CASSPLDRFTDTQYF. The CDR3 DNA reads TGTGCCAGCAGCCCCCTCGACCGTTTCACAGATACGCAGTATTTT. The V and J genes are TRBV7-8 and TRBJ2-3; no clear D. There are 15 residues in the CDR3. With 5 bases removed from V and 2 bases from J, the gap between germline ends came to 14 bases. Germline V lookup: CDR1 SGHVS, CDR2 FQNEAQ.

This clonotype was seen at least ten times. V usage is TRBV7-9 and J usage is TRBJ2-1; D gene ambiguous. The germline gives CDR1 SEHNR, CDR2 FQNEAQ (reference sequence). Deletions cut 5 bases from V and 5 bases from J, with 7 bases between. The CDR3 is 12 residues long. In nucleotides, the CDR3 is TGTGCCAGCAGCCAGGATCACAATGAGCAGTTCTTC. The encoded protein is CASSQDHNEQFF.

This chain joins TRBV7-2 and TRBJ1-6; a weak D match, TRBD1 (5 bases). The CDR3 runs 14 residues. Trimming removed 3 bases from V and 6 bases from J, with 9 bases in between. Germline-derived CDR1 and CDR2 are SGHTA and FQGNSA. The CDR3 protein is CASSLGRTNSPLHF. In nucleotides, the CDR3 is TGTGCCAGCAGCTTGGGACGGACTAATTCACCCCTCCACTTT.

The chain carries TRBV19 and TRBJ1-4; D is undetermined. CDR1 and CDR2 from the germline V gene are LNHDA and SQIVND (reference sequence). Trimming removed 6 bases from V and 3 bases from J, with 11 bases in between. The CDR3 is 14 residues long. The CDR3 region has the DNA TGTGCCAGTAGCAGGACGTCGGCTAATGAAAAACTGTTTTTT. It yields the protein CASSRTSANEKLFF.

This sequence joins TRBV7-3 and TRBJ2-7, with 8 bases matching TRBD1. The CDR3 runs to 15 residues. Germline CDR1 SGHTA, CDR2 FQGTGA. The V gene end was trimmed by 1 base and the J gene end by 3 bases; junction bases not matched to a gene: 5. The CDR3 DNA follows: TGTGCCAGCAGCTTAAGTCCAGGACAGGGCTACGAGCAGTACTTC. Translating gives CASSLSPGQGYEQYF.

The chain uses TRBV20-1 and TRBJ2-7; D possibly corresponds to TRBD1 (5 bases). Germline V gene data show CDR1 as DFQATT and CDR2 as SNEGSKA (reference sequence). The CDR3 totals 12 residues. DNA for the CDR3: TGCAGACGAGTCAGGGCCTGGAGCGAGCAGTACTTC. Protein sequence: CRRVRAWSEQYF.

The chain carries TRBV6-6 and TRBJ2-7, with D possibly TRBD1 on 6 matching bases. CDR3 length: 12 residues. Germline V gene sequence: CDR1 MNHNY, CDR2 SVGAGI (reference sequence). Trimming pared 6 bases from V and 5 bases from J, leaving 11 bases between. The CDR3, as DNA: TGTGCCAGCAGCAGGGGCACCCACGAGCAGTACTTC. This gives the protein CASSRGTHEQYF.

This clonotype was picked up one time. V and J are TRBV12-3 or TRBV12-4 and TRBJ1-1; possible D gene TRBD1, 6 bases. The CDR3 totals 13 residues. Trimming took off 6 bases at V and 1 base at J, with 9 bases between the two ends. The CDR3 sequence: CASSYRANTEAFF. The CDR3 DNA follows: TGTGCCAGCAGCTACAGGGCGAACACTGAAGCTTTCTTT.

This chain joins TRBV5-1 and TRBJ2-1; D unresolved. Trimming took off 0 bases at V and 9 bases at J, with 10 bases between the two ends. The CDR3 is made up of 13 amino acids. Germline CDR1 and CDR2: SGHRS and YFSETQ. The CDR3 nucleotides are TGCGCCAGCAGCTTGGACGGTATCAGTGAGCAGTTCTTC. This translates into CASSLDGISEQFF.

This chain connects TRBV20-1 to TRBJ2-3; no clear D. Trimming shortened V by 6 bases and J by 0 bases, and 13 bases separated the two germline ends. This CDR3 has 14 residues. Germline V gene data show CDR1 as DFQATT and CDR2 as SNEGSKA (reference sequence). The CDR3 DNA reads TGCAGTGCGCCGAACCCGACTAGCACAGATACGCAGTATTTT. Encoded protein: CSAPNPTSTDTQYF.

V usage is TRBV20-1 and J usage is TRBJ2-1; TRBD1 might be the D (5 bases). The CDR3 extends over 13 amino acids. From germline, CDR1 is DFQATT and CDR2 SNEGSKA (reference sequence). The CDR3 here is CSQGGGVHQPQFF. Here the CDR3 DNA reads TGCAGCCAGGGTGGCGGCGTACACCAACCGCAGTTCTTC.

This clonotype came up a few times. This chain connects TRBV29-1 to TRBJ2-4, with unresolved D. Germline V gives CDR1 SQVTM, CDR2 ANQGSEA. The CDR3 runs 12 residues. V gave up 7 bases and J gave up 0 bases, with 7 bases separating them. The CDR3 bases are TGCAGCGCTGAGTTAGCCAAAAACATTCAGTACTTC. This codes for CSAELAKNIQYF.

The CDR3 DNA reads TGTGCCAGCAGCAAAGGCTTATACAATGAGCAGTTCTTC. Protein: CASSKGLYNEQFF. The rearrangement links TRBV21-1 to TRBJ2-1. TRBV21-1 is designated a pseudogene. The CDR3 contains 13 residues.

This clonotype was observed at least ten times. V gene TRBV7-6 combines with J gene TRBJ2-7; 7 nucleotides agree with TRBD1. This CDR3 comprises 17 residues. Per the germline V gene, CDR1 is SGHVS and CDR2 is FNYEAQ. V was pared by 1 base and J by 0 bases, with 9 bases of the junction left unmatched. As DNA, the CDR3 is TGTGCCAGCAGCTTAGGCCGAAGACAGGGCAACTCCTACGAGCAGTACTTC. Its protein is CASSLGRRQGNSYEQYF.

This clonotype was detected only a few times. The chain has TRBV12-3 or TRBV12-4 and TRBJ1-6; tentatively, D is TRBD1 (5 bases). V lost 5 bases to trimming and J lost 7 bases, with 12 bases between them. This CDR3 region has 14 residues. CDR3 coding DNA: TGTGCCAGCAGTCCTCGATGGGGGAATTCACCCCTCCACTTT. The encoded protein is CASSPRWGNSPLHF.